Presented here are 20 T cell receptor beta chains from one specimen sequenced in a study of cytomegalovirus exposure and HLA in healthy donors. Primers included in the PCR were 60 Vbeta and 13 Jbeta primers. The data were produced by immunoSEQ multiplex PCR, yet TCRdb's version contains in-frame clones alone and is incomplete. This sample carries over 150,000 clones, approximately 80% of them seen once, and the ten largest clones take roughly 2.6%. Sample: PBMCs. The receptor source for this set is a woman aged 40 to 55 in good health and CMV-seropositive.

This clone was counted only a few times. This rearrangement joins TRBV14 to TRBJ1-2; no firm D call. The CDR3 contains 13 residues. Germline CDR1 reads SGHDN; CDR2 reads FVKESK. V lost 0 bases and J 5 bases, leaving 7 bases between the germline ends. The CDR3, as DNA: TGTGCCAGCAGCCAAGATCCGGGTTATGGCTACACCTTC. This translates into CASSQDPGYGYTF.

The CDR3: CASSWTGAGTEAFF. The CDR3 DNA sequence: TGTGCCAGCAGCTGGACAGGGGCGGGGACTGAAGCTTTCTTT. The chain joins TRBV6-5 to TRBJ1-1, with 9 bases matching TRBD1. Germline-derived CDR1 and CDR2 are MNHEY and SVGAGI. The CDR3 contains 14 residues. Trimming cost V 6 bases and J 5 bases; bases outside gene matches: 7.

The rearrangement uses TRBV7-2 and TRBJ2-2; D may be TRBD2 (5 bases). Germline V gives CDR1 SGHTA, CDR2 FQGNSA. Between the trimmed V and J ends, which lost 6 bases and 1 base, there was a span of 12 bases. The CDR3 covers 15 residues. The CDR3 DNA reads as TGTGCCAGCAGTTCTAGCAGGATGAACACCGGGGAGCTGTTTTTT. This encodes CASSSSRMNTGELFF. Filled out from reference TRBV7-2 and TRBJ2-2, the complete variable domain reads GAGVSQSPSNKVTEKGKDVELRCDPISGHTALYWYRQSLGQGLEFLIYFQGNSAPDKSGLPSDRFSAERTGGSVSTLTIQRTQQEDSAVYLCASSSSRMNTGELFFGEGSRLTVL.

The V gene is TRBV7-9, the J gene TRBJ2-7, with TRBD1 matching over 10 bases. CDR3 length equals 16 residues. V shed 1 base, J shed 5 bases, and the junction held 8 bases outside the gene matches. From germline, CDR1 is SEHNR and CDR2 FQNEAQ (reference sequence). The CDR3: CASSLGSGTGVNEQYF. The DNA for the CDR3 is TGTGCCAGCAGCTTAGGATCCGGGACAGGGGTGAACGAGCAGTACTTC.

V gene TRBV11-3 combines with J gene TRBJ2-1; D ambiguous. Germline V CDR1 and CDR2: SGHNT, YENEEA. Trimming shortened V by 5 bases and J by 5 bases, and 7 bases separated the two germline ends. The CDR3 is 12 residues long. CDR3 sequence reads: CASSLHNNEQFF. CDR3 DNA: TGTGCCAGCAGCCTCCACAACAATGAGCAGTTCTTC. Combining the CDR3 with reference TRBV11-3 and TRBJ2-1 gives the whole variable domain EAGVVQSPRYKIIEKKQPVAFWCNPISGHNTLYWYLQNLGQGPELLIRYENEEAVDDSQLPKDRFSAERLKGVDSTLKIQPAELGDSAVYLCASSLHNNEQFFGPGTRLTVL.

CDR3 DNA: TGTGCCAGCGGTACAGGGGGCTTCGCCTACGAGCAGTACTTC. This codes for CASGTGGFAYEQYF. The chain recombines TRBV2 with TRBJ2-7; 9 bases fit TRBD1. The CDR3 contains 14 residues. Looked up from germline, CDR1 is SNHLY and CDR2 is FYNNEI. Germline trimming cut 8 bases from V and 2 bases from J; bases unmatched to any gene: 7.

In this sample, this clone turned up a few times. The gene calls are TRBV25-1 and TRBJ2-5; D not resolved. Near its end, the DNA agrees better with TRBJ2-7, so the J call may be wrong. There are 12 residues in the CDR3. In germline, CDR1 is MGHDK, CDR2 SYGVNS. This chain's CDR3 is CASSERPYEQYF. The CDR3 DNA sequence: TGTGCCAGCAGTGAACGCCCCTACGAGCAGTACTTC.

This clone came up once. CDR3: CASSQGPTTETQYF. The DNA of the CDR3 is TGCGCCAGCAGCCAAGGACCGACAACAGAGACCCAGTACTTC. This rearrangement joins TRBV4-1 to TRBJ2-5; no firm D call. V dropped 1 base and J dropped 4 bases, with 10 bases sitting between them. There are 14 residues in the CDR3. Germline assignment: CDR1 MGHRA and CDR2 YSYEKL.

V usage is TRBV5-6 and J usage is TRBJ1-6, with TRBD1 matching over 8 bases. Losses at the gene ends were 1 base for V and 9 bases for J; bases not matched to a gene: 3. Germline CDR1 reads SGHDT; CDR2 reads YYEEEE. The CDR3 length is 14 residues. CDR3 sequence reads: CASSLTGQGSPLHF. CDR3 DNA sequence: TGTGCCAGCAGCTTGACAGGACAGGGTTCACCCCTCCACTTT.

The chain combines TRBV10-3 with TRBJ1-2, with D uncertain. Looked up from germline, CDR1 is ENHRY and CDR2 is SYGVKD. The CDR3 has 13 amino acids. The V end lost 3 bases, the J end lost 0 bases, and 5 bases lay between the germline ends. CDR3 sequence: CAISDSANYGYTF. CDR3 bases: TGTGCCATCAGTGACTCAGCTAACTATGGCTACACCTTC.

This chain joins TRBV5-1 and TRBJ2-7; TRBD1 aligns across 8 bases. V gave up 1 base and J gave up 2 bases; unmatched junction bases: 17. Germline CDR1 reads SGHRS; CDR2 reads YFSETQ. The CDR3 covers 19 residues. This chain's CDR3 is CASSLNPGGRGQATYEQYF. CDR3 nucleotides: TGCGCCAGCAGCTTGAATCCCGGTGGACGGGGACAGGCAACCTACGAGCAGTACTTC.

The rearrangement links TRBV4-2 to TRBJ2-5, with D uncertain. The DNA end is a closer match to TRBJ2-7, so the J assignment may be wrong. Germline V gives CDR1 LGHNA, CDR2 YNFKEQ. The CDR3 is 13 amino acids. The CDR3 DNA is TGTGCCAGCAGCCAAACCCCCGGGTACGAGCAGTACTTC. This translates into CASSQTPGYEQYF.

The chain recombines TRBV7-2 with TRBJ2-1, with TRBD2 identical over 9 bases. The CDR3 totals 19 residues. With 0 bases clipped from V and 0 bases from J, the junction kept 9 bases outside the gene matches. Germline V gene sequence: CDR1 SGHTA, CDR2 FQGNSA. CDR3 in amino acids: CASSLALAGSAGSYNEQFF. CDR3 nucleotide sequence: TGTGCCAGCAGCTTAGCTCTAGCGGGGTCGGCAGGCTCCTACAATGAGCAGTTCTTC.

V usage is TRBV7-8 and J usage is TRBJ2-3; 8 bases are shared with TRBD2. Per germline, CDR1 SGHVS and CDR2 FQNEAQ. CDR3 length: 14 residues. V gave up 2 bases and J gave up 6 bases; unmatched junction bases: 4. CDR3 amino acids: CASSLWGGGDTQYF. The DNA of the CDR3 is TGTGCCAGCAGCTTATGGGGCGGGGGGGATACGCAGTATTTT. The full variable domain, rest sourced from reference TRBV7-8 and TRBJ2-3, is GAGVSQSPRYKVAKRGQDVALRCDPISGHVSLFWYQQALGQGPEFLTYFQNEAQLDKSGLPSDRFFAERPEGSVSTLKIQRTQQEDSAVYLCASSLWGGGDTQYFGPGTRLTVL.

This chain joins TRBV9 and TRBJ1-2; TRBD1 matches 7 bases. V trimming: 3 bases; J trimming: 4 bases; junction bases outside the gene matches: 21. CDR3 length: 19 residues. Germline V gene lookup returns CDR1 SGDLS and CDR2 YYNGEE. CDR3 sequence reads: CASSAVGYGGGAAAYGYTF. In DNA, the CDR3 is TGTGCCAGCAGCGCGGTAGGGTATGGAGGGGGCGCGGCTGCCTATGGCTACACCTTC.

The genes are TRBV28 and TRBJ1-2; D call uncertain. Germline V CDR1 and CDR2: MDHEN, SYDVKM. Trimming shortened V by 2 bases and J by 8 bases, and 21 bases separated the two germline ends. The CDR3 consists of 16 residues. The CDR3 DNA is TGTGCCAGCAGTTTAGAGTTTGGGCACGGCCCGGCGGGCTACACCTTC. It yields the protein CASSLEFGHGPAGYTF.

The chain combines TRBV7-2 with TRBJ1-5; D remains unclear. V was cut by 5 bases and J by 3 bases, with 14 bases left in between. Germline values: CDR1 SGHTA, CDR2 FQGNSA. CDR3 length: 15 amino acids. The DNA for the CDR3 is TGTGCCAGCAGCAGCGGACGGGCCTCCAATCAGCCCCAGCATTTT. Translation gives CASSSGRASNQPQHF.

This clone was observed a handful of times. The chain joins TRBV25-1 to TRBJ2-7; D unresolved. The CDR3 loop spans 12 amino acids. Germline V gene data show CDR1 as MGHDK and CDR2 as SYGVNS. V was cut by 5 bases and J by 0 bases, with 5 bases left in between. CDR3 sequence: CASSLSSYEQYF. CDR3 coding DNA: TGTGCCAGCAGTTTGAGCTCCTACGAGCAGTACTTC.

This rearrangement joins TRBV12-5 to TRBJ2-2; 11 positions match TRBD2. Unmatched junction bases numbered 8, after V lost 9 bases and J lost 2 bases. This CDR3 is built from 16 residues. Germline loops: CDR1 LGHNT, CDR2 FRNRAP. Written as DNA, the CDR3 is TGTGCTAGCACGGGACTAGCGGACATAAACACCGGGGAGCTGTTTTTT. Translated: CASTGLADINTGELFF.

The genes are TRBV4-3 and TRBJ2-5; 10 bases map to TRBD2. Unmatched junction bases numbered 3, after V lost 0 bases and J lost 2 bases. This CDR3 has 16 residues. Germline V gene data show CDR1 as LGHNA and CDR2 as YSLEER. The CDR3 nucleotides read TGCGCCAGCAGCCAAGAGGCTAGCGGGGGTCAAGAGACCCAGTACTTC. It codes for CASSQEASGGQETQYF.